The clone carrying this TCR beta chain occurred many times. The antigen is unknown. One entry per CDR3 protein results from TCRdb running MiXCR on the 5' RACE reads. The data hold approximately 120,000 distinct CDR3 sequences, with about 7% observed a single time. This sample was taken from a study of T cells after yellow fever vaccination. V dropped 6 bases and J dropped 6 bases, with 12 bases sitting between them. CDR1 is MNHEY and CDR2 is SVGAGI in the germline V gene. This CDR3 contains 12 residues. The study's findings and limits: Repertoires obtained by FACS sorting could include abundant clonotypes that entered as contaminants from the bulk population.

The clonotype originates from a man between 18 and 35 years old who received the YFV17D yellow fever vaccine. This sequence joins TRBV6-5 and TRBJ2-7; perhaps D is TRBD1 or TRBD2 (5 bases each). The input for sequencing was CD4+ T cells sorted from PBMCs, taken more than 8 days after the first yellow fever vaccination. The CDR3 here is CASSSGGGEQYV. The CDR3 region has the DNA TGTGCCAGCAGCTCTGGGGGTGGCGAGCAGTACGTC.